Below are 13 T cell receptor beta chains sequenced from a single sample in a study of Ad26.COV2.S vaccination and SARS-CoV-2 variants. Data came from immunoSEQ multiplex PCR; TCRdb stores just in-frame clones and leaves some out. The sample records hundreds of thousands of clones, around 87% being singletons. Treatment described: approximately 18 received Ad26.COV2.S at low or high dose, single or two shots; about 5 received placebo; per-sample allocation not given. Vaccine and placebo recipients were sampled on day 63 after the first injection. Sequences were derived from peripheral blood, sampled in a trial of Ad26.COV2.S vaccine versus placebo. All receptors come from a person aged 18 to 59 who received the Ad26.COV2.S COVID-19 vaccine or a placebo.

This chain uses TRBV5-6 with TRBJ1-5, with 8 bases identical to TRBD1. CDR3 length: 16 residues. In germline, CDR1 is SGHDT, CDR2 YYEEEE. V shed 2 bases and J 4 bases; nucleotides not matched to a gene: 8. CDR3 region: CASSLRQGSVNQPQHF. The CDR3 nucleotides read TGTGCCAGCAGCTTAAGACAGGGGAGCGTGAATCAGCCCCAGCATTTT.

The J gene is TRBJ2-7, the V gene TRBV2, with TRBD1 identical over 8 bases. V lost 7 bases, J lost 4 bases, and 12 bases stayed unmatched. The germline CDR1 and CDR2 sequences are SNHLY and FYNNEI. CDR3 length: 15 amino acids. The CDR3 spells CASMRDMGQVYEQYF. The CDR3 nucleotides read TGTGCCAGCATGAGGGACATGGGACAGGTTTACGAGCAGTACTTC. The full variable domain, its missing parts supplied by reference TRBV2 and TRBJ2-7, is EPEVTQTPSHQVTQMGQEVILRCVPISNHLYFYWYRQILGQKVEFLVSFYNNEISEKSEIFDDQFSVERPDGSNFTLKIRSTKLEDSAMYFCASMRDMGQVYEQYFGPGTRLTVT.

The chain employs TRBV13 and TRBJ1-2, with D uncertain. The CDR3 extends over 14 amino acids. V was trimmed by 6 bases and J by 3 bases, leaving 14 bases between them. The V gene's germline CDR1 is PRHDT and CDR2 FYEKMQ (reference sequence). The CDR3 here is CASSAPGSHYGYTF. CDR3 DNA sequence: TGTGCCAGCAGTGCCCCGGGGTCCCACTATGGCTACACCTTC.

This chain uses TRBV30 with TRBJ2-3, with TRBD1 matching over 9 bases. V shed 4 bases, J shed 0 bases, and the junction held 5 bases outside the gene matches. Germline V CDR1 and CDR2: GTSNPN, SVGIG (reference sequence). CDR3 length: 15 amino acids. The CDR3 DNA reads TGTGCCTGGATGCGGGACAGGGTTAGCACAGATACGCAGTATTTT. Protein product: CAWMRDRVSTDTQYF. The variable domain in full, with the rest retrieved from reference TRBV30 and TRBJ2-3, is SQTIHQWPATLVQPVGSPLSLECTVEGTSNPNLYWYRQAAGRGLQLLFYSVGIGQISSEVPQNLSASRPQDRQFILSSKKLLLSDSGFYLCAWMRDRVSTDTQYFGPGTRLTVL.

The chain couples TRBV7-9 to TRBJ2-7, with 8 bases fitting TRBD1. Trimming took 5 bases from V and 5 from J; bases not matched to a gene: 11. This CDR3 spans 15 amino acids. The germline gives CDR1 SEHNR, CDR2 FQNEAQ (reference sequence). The CDR3 nucleotides are TGTGCCAGCAGCCCCCGGGACAGGAATTCCAACGAGCAGTACTTC. This sequence encodes CASSPRDRNSNEQYF. The complete variable domain, with remaining parts taken from reference TRBV7-9 and TRBJ2-7, reads DTGVSQNPRHKITKRGQNVTFRCDPISEHNRLYWYRQTLGQGPEFLTYFQNEAQLEKSRLLSDRFSAERPKGSFSTLEIQRTEQGDSAMYLCASSPRDRNSNEQYFGPGTRLTVT.

The V call is TRBV24-1, the J call TRBJ1-4; D not resolved. The V gene's germline CDR1 is KGHDR and CDR2 SFDVKD. V was pared by 3 bases and J by 2 bases, with 12 bases between. This CDR3 comprises 16 residues. The CDR3 here is CATSDPPGATNEKLFF. DNA of the CDR3: TGTGCCACCAGTGATCCCCCGGGCGCGACTAATGAAAAACTGTTTTTT.

The chain joins TRBV12-3 or TRBV12-4 to TRBJ2-1, with 9 bases matching TRBD2. The V segment lost 9 bases and the J segment 9 bases; nucleotides outside the gene matches: 6. The CDR3 is made up of 12 amino acids. The CDR3 protein is CASGGGAGEQFF. CDR3 sequence (DNA): TGTGCCAGTGGCGGGGGGGCCGGTGAGCAGTTCTTC.

V usage is TRBV5-1 and J usage is TRBJ2-6; 7 bases are shared with TRBD2. Losses at the gene ends were 8 bases for V and 0 bases for J; bases not matched to a gene: 5. This CDR3 spans 15 amino acids. Germline CDR1 and CDR2: SGHRS and YFSETQ. The chain's CDR3 is CASQSGDSGANVLTF. The DNA for the CDR3 is TGCGCCAGTCAGAGCGGGGACTCTGGGGCCAACGTCCTGACTTTC.

The V gene is TRBV19, the J gene TRBJ2-1, with unresolved D. The CDR3 extends over 12 amino acids. V lost 5 bases and J lost 9, with 11 bases in between. CDR1 is LNHDA and CDR2 is SQIVND in the germline V gene (reference sequence). The CDR3 nucleotides are TGTGCCAGTAGTCCCCGGACGCGTGAGCAGTTCTTC. It translates to CASSPRTREQFF.

The J gene is TRBJ2-2, the V gene TRBV24-1; D is unclear. Per germline, CDR1 KGHDR and CDR2 SFDVKD. The CDR3 is 11 amino acids. V was pared by 4 bases and J by 8 bases, with 4 bases between. The CDR3 DNA follows: TGTGCCACCAGTGAGAAAGGGGAGCTGTTTTTT. It yields the protein CATSEKGELFF.

This chain links TRBV6-5 with TRBJ1-2; D unclear. This CDR3 comprises 13 residues. The ends were cut back, 5 bases at V and 2 bases at J, with 9 bases in the middle. In germline, CDR1 is MNHEY, CDR2 SVGAGI. CDR3 sequence (DNA): TGTGCCAGCAGTCAGAGGGAGAACTATGGCTACACCTTC. Translation gives CASSQRENYGYTF.

V is TRBV13 and J is TRBJ2-3, with 15 bases that match TRBD2. CDR3 length equals 18 residues. J gave up 3 bases and V 3 bases, and 7 bases lay outside the gene matches. Germline V gives CDR1 PRHDT, CDR2 FYEKMQ (reference sequence). The CDR3 region has the DNA TGTGCCAGCAGCTTTCGGACTAGCGGGGGGGTTCTAACAGATACGCAGTATTTT. Its protein is CASSFRTSGGVLTDTQYF.

The chain employs TRBV9 and TRBJ2-2; maybe TRBD1 (6 bases). The V gene's germline CDR1 is SGDLS and CDR2 YYNGEE. Trimming left V 3 bases short and J 11 bases short, with 14 bases between. The CDR3 is 13 amino acids. The DNA for the CDR3 is TGTGCCAGCAGCGAGACGAACAGGGAAGAGCTGTTTTTT. Protein product: CASSETNREELFF.